This entry lists 32 T cell receptor beta chains sequenced from one sample in a study of control samples from healthy donors and cancer patients. Produced via immunoSEQ multiplex PCR; TCRdb's table is partial and in-frame only. This sample has over 150,000 clones; about 92% occur once, and the top ten carry 1.4%. Sequences were obtained from blood. These receptors came from a man aged 30-40 years in good health.

For the CDR3, the DNA is TGTGCCAGCAGCGCGCGACTAGCGACATCCTACGAGCAGTACTTC. Encoded protein: CASSARLATSYEQYF. V and J are TRBV21-1 and TRBJ2-7; the listed D gene, TRBD2, was not tested against the DNA. TRBV21-1 is a pseudogene. This CDR3 region has 15 residues.

V gene TRBV4-1 combines with J gene TRBJ1-5, with a tentative D call TRBD1 (5 bases). Germline CDR1 and CDR2: MGHRA and YSYEKL. The V gene lost 5 bases and the J gene lost 6 bases, with 17 bases spanning the gap. This CDR3 comprises 15 residues. CDR3 amino acids: CASSFVASGGQPQHF. The DNA of the CDR3 is TGCGCCAGCAGCTTTGTGGCCTCGGGGGGTCAGCCCCAGCATTTT.

The chain couples TRBV18 to TRBJ1-1; 9 nucleotides agree with TRBD1. Germline trimming cut 0 bases from V and 2 bases from J; bases unmatched to any gene: 7. CDR3 length equals 17 residues. Germline V gives CDR1 KGHSH, CDR2 LQKENI. The CDR3 is CASSPPRQGEGNTEAFF. The DNA of the CDR3 is TGTGCCAGCTCACCACCGCGACAGGGGGAGGGTAACACTGAAGCTTTCTTT.

DNA of the CDR3: TGTGCCAGCAGTCTCAGACAGGGGGCAGACACTGAAGCTTTCTTT. It is translated as CASSLRQGADTEAFF. This chain uses TRBV28 with TRBJ1-1; 10 nucleotides align to TRBD1. V lost 5 bases and J lost 3; bases outside the gene matches: 6. Germline-derived CDR1 and CDR2 are MDHEN and SYDVKM. The CDR3 is made up of 15 amino acids.

The chain is built from TRBV5-1 and TRBJ2-1; perhaps TRBD1 as D (6 bases). Per germline, CDR1 SGHRS and CDR2 YFSETQ. V lost 3 bases, J lost 4 bases, and 8 bases lay in between. CDR3 length: 13 residues. In nucleotides, the CDR3 is TGCGCCAGCAGCTACAGGGATTACAATGAGCAGTTCTTC. Residues: CASSYRDYNEQFF.

V is TRBV28 and J is TRBJ1-1; no clear D gene. Germline V CDR1 and CDR2: MDHEN, SYDVKM. V shed 8 bases and J shed 1 base, with 14 bases lying between them. The CDR3 sequence is 14 residues long. In nucleotides, the CDR3 is TGTGCCAGCTCCCCTCCGGCAGCGAACACTGAAGCTTTCTTT. Translation gives CASSPPAANTEAFF.

The V and J genes are TRBV28 and TRBJ2-1, with 13 bases fitting TRBD2. CDR1 MDHEN and CDR2 SYDVKM come from the germline V gene. The V and J ends lost 7 bases and 5 bases, in that order; junction bases with no gene match: 11. This CDR3 spans 17 amino acids. CDR3 in amino acids: CASKPTTGTSGDNEQFF. In DNA form, the CDR3 reads TGTGCCAGCAAACCAACCACCGGGACTAGCGGGGACAATGAGCAGTTCTTC.

The chain carries TRBV6-8 and TRBJ1-1; 8 positions agree with TRBD1. J gave up 4 bases and V 2 bases, and 6 bases lay outside the gene matches. CDR3 size: 15 residues. Germline V gene sequence: CDR1 MNHGY, CDR2 SAAAGT. The CDR3: CASSYGGQGATEAFF. In DNA form, the CDR3 reads TGTGCCAGCAGTTACGGGGGGCAGGGGGCCACTGAAGCTTTCTTT.

This clone has just one count. V is TRBV24-1 and J is TRBJ2-1; D perhaps matches TRBD1 (6 bases). CDR1 and CDR2 (germline): KGHDR, SFDVKD. This CDR3 comprises 13 residues. V lost 5 bases and J 9 bases, leaving 13 bases between the germline ends. DNA for the CDR3: TGTGCCACCAGTGTTACAGGGTGGGGTGAGCAGTTCTTC. Amino acids: CATSVTGWGEQFF.

CDR3 nucleotides: TGCGCCAGCAGTGACCCAGGGAACTATGGCTACACCTTC. Amino acids: CASSDPGNYGYTF. The J gene is TRBJ1-2, the V gene TRBV10-2; perhaps TRBD1 as D (5 bases). Germline CDR1 reads WSHSY; CDR2 reads SAAADI. This CDR3 is 13 amino acids long. V shed 3 bases and J shed 2 bases, with 7 bases lying between them.

This clone was counted only a few times. As DNA, the CDR3 is TGTGCCAGCAGTGGGGTGACAGGGGCTTATTCACCCCTCCACTTT. This encodes CASSGVTGAYSPLHF. The chain couples TRBV27 to TRBJ1-6, with 8 bases identical to TRBD1. Germline V gives CDR1 MNHEY, CDR2 SMNVEV (reference sequence). The CDR3 contains 15 residues. Trimming removed 5 bases from V and 8 bases from J; junction bases left unmatched: 8.

V and J are TRBV7-8 and TRBJ1-3; 9 bases line up with TRBD1. The CDR3 is 15 residues long. J was trimmed by 2 bases and V by 7 bases; bases with no gene match: 6. CDR1 and CDR2 (germline): SGHVS, FQNEAQ. The CDR3 coding sequence is TGTGCCAGCACCCTTGACAGGGGGACTGGAAACACCATATATTTT. It codes for CASTLDRGTGNTIYF. Drawing the rest from reference TRBV7-8 and TRBJ1-3, the complete variable domain is GAGVSQSPRYKVAKRGQDVALRCDPISGHVSLFWYQQALGQGPEFLTYFQNEAQLDKSGLPSDRFFAERPEGSVSTLKIQRTQQEDSAVYLCASTLDRGTGNTIYFGEGSWLTVV.

The rearrangement uses TRBV10-2 and TRBJ2-1; perhaps TRBD1 as D (6 bases). CDR1 is WSHSY, CDR2 SAAADI, per germline. The CDR3 extends over 17 amino acids. Trimming took off 0 bases at V and 8 bases at J, with 20 bases between the two ends. The CDR3 here is CASSESNAVNRADEQFF. The CDR3 region has the DNA TGCGCCAGCAGTGAGTCGAATGCCGTGAACAGGGCCGATGAGCAGTTCTTC.

The chain is built from TRBV7-2 and TRBJ1-3, with D hard to call. The CDR3 covers 14 residues. From germline, CDR1 is SGHTA and CDR2 FQGNSA. The V end lost 3 bases, the J end lost 2 bases, and 8 bases lay between the germline ends. CDR3 sequence reads: CASSLGWAGNTIYF. The DNA of the CDR3 is TGTGCCAGCAGCTTGGGGTGGGCTGGAAACACCATATATTTT.

The chain uses TRBV6-4 and TRBJ1-1; D gene ambiguous. V was pared by 4 bases and J by 1 base, with 7 bases between. Germline lookup yields CDR1 MRHNA and CDR2 SNTAGT. The CDR3 sequence is 13 residues long. In DNA, the CDR3 is TGTGCCAGCAGTGCTTCCGAGAACACTGAAGCTTTCTTT. As protein: CASSASENTEAFF.

This clone was recorded once. The chain has TRBV18 and TRBJ2-3; 9 bases are a match to TRBD2. Germline V gene lookup returns CDR1 KGHSH and CDR2 LQKENI. With V trimmed by 4 bases and J by 1 base, 6 bases remained unmatched. CDR3 length: 16 residues. The CDR3 sequence is CASSLKTSGGTDTQYF. The DNA for the CDR3 is TGTGCCAGCTCACTGAAGACTAGCGGAGGCACAGATACGCAGTATTTT.

This chain uses TRBV7-9 with TRBJ2-3; D is unresolved. V was clipped by 1 base and J by 5 bases, with 10 bases between them. The CDR3 spans 14 residues. Per the germline V gene, CDR1 is SEHNR and CDR2 is FQNEAQ (reference sequence). The DNA of the CDR3 is TGTGCCAGCAGCTTAGTAGTATTGGGAGATACGCAGTATTTT. Translation: CASSLVVLGDTQYF.

The chain carries TRBV19 and TRBJ1-1, with TRBD1 matching 9 bases. Germline values: CDR1 LNHDA, CDR2 SQIVND (reference sequence). Losses at the gene ends were 10 bases for V and 3 bases for J; bases not matched to a gene: 3. This CDR3 has 12 amino acids. The CDR3 DNA is TGTGCCACTCGGGACAGGGACACTGAAGCTTTCTTT. Translation: CATRDRDTEAFF.

J is TRBJ1-3 and V is TRBV3-1 (or the pseudogene TRBV3-2), with D possibly being TRBD1 (6 bases). Trimming left V 0 bases short and J 3 bases short, with 18 bases between. The CDR3 consists of 18 residues. Germline CDR1 reads LGHDT; CDR2 reads YNNKEL (reference sequence). CDR3 DNA sequence: TGTGCCAGCAGCCAAGATCGAAAGGGGGTCTCTTGTGGAAACACCATATATTTT. Its protein is CASSQDRKGVSCGNTIYF.

The V and J genes are TRBV20-1 and TRBJ2-7, with 8 bases lining up with TRBD1. The V segment lost 3 bases and the J segment 3 bases; nucleotides outside the gene matches: 4. CDR3 length equals 13 residues. Germline assignment: CDR1 DFQATT and CDR2 SNEGSKA (reference sequence). For the CDR3, the DNA is TGCAGTGCTAGTCGCGACAGGGGCTACGAGCAGTACTTC. As protein: CSASRDRGYEQYF.

The V and J genes are TRBV5-1 and TRBJ1-6; D is perhaps TRBD1 (5 bases). This CDR3 is 17 amino acids long. Germline V gene lookup returns CDR1 SGHRS and CDR2 YFSETQ. The ends were cut back, 4 bases at V and 0 bases at J, with 14 bases in the middle. The CDR3 protein is CASSTRRGSSYNSPLHF. Written as DNA, the CDR3 is TGCGCCAGCAGCACCAGAAGGGGTAGCTCCTATAATTCACCCCTCCACTTT.

The chain couples TRBV5-6 to TRBJ2-3; 8 bases match TRBD2. This CDR3 is 14 amino acids long. CDR1 SGHDT and CDR2 YYEEEE come from the germline V gene. Unmatched junction bases numbered 5, after V lost 4 bases and J lost 4 bases. CDR3 in DNA: TGTGCCAGCAGCCTAATCGGGGGGGCAGATACGCAGTATTTT. It yields the protein CASSLIGGADTQYF.

The V and J genes are TRBV12-2 and TRBJ2-7; no DNA check was done on the table's D call, TRBD2. TRBV12-2 is designated a pseudogene. The CDR3 consists of 15 residues. Here the CDR3 reads CASRPGTSGSYEQYF. In nucleotides, the CDR3 is TGTGCAAGTCGTCCCGGGACTAGCGGGAGCTACGAGCAGTACTTC.

This clone was seen a single time. This rearrangement joins TRBV5-5 to TRBJ1-1; a weak D match, TRBD1 (6 bases). From germline, CDR1 is SGHKS and CDR2 YYEKEE (reference sequence). The CDR3 length is 14 residues. V was clipped by 5 bases and J by 6 bases, with 17 bases between them. DNA for the CDR3: TGTGCCAGCAGTTACCAGGGGAGGGGGGCTGAAGCTTTCTTT. It is translated as CASSYQGRGAEAFF.

This chain connects TRBV19 to TRBJ1-5; weak D call: TRBD1 (5 bases). Germline CDR1 reads LNHDA; CDR2 reads SQIVND (reference sequence). The V end was cut by 7 bases, the J end by 5 bases, with 9 bases between. CDR3 length: 12 residues. The CDR3 DNA reads TGTGCCAGTAAGGCGGGGGATCAGCCCCAGCATTTT. This encodes CASKAGDQPQHF.

This clone was detected only once. The chain has TRBV19 and TRBJ2-7, with 11 bases matching TRBD1. Germline CDR1 is LNHDA and CDR2 is SQIVND (reference sequence). Trimming cost V 7 bases and J 4 bases; bases outside gene matches: 12. CDR3 length equals 16 residues. The CDR3, as DNA: TGTGCCAGTACCAATCCTTCCCGGGACAGGGGGTACGAGCAGTACTTC. Translated, it gives CASTNPSRDRGYEQYF.

V usage is TRBV6-1 and J usage is TRBJ1-2; D remains unclear. CDR3 length: 15 amino acids. CDR1 and CDR2 (germline): MNHNS, SASEGT. V gave up 1 base and J gave up 0 bases, with 9 bases separating them. The CDR3 protein is CASSEGGRSNYGYTF. The CDR3 bases are TGTGCCAGCAGTGAAGGCGGCCGTTCTAACTATGGCTACACCTTC.

V and J are TRBV5-6 and TRBJ2-7; 9 bases map to TRBD1. The CDR3 length is 15 residues. Germline V CDR1 and CDR2: SGHDT, YYEEEE. The V and J ends lost 3 bases and 7 bases, in that order; junction bases with no gene match: 11. The CDR3 DNA reads as TGTGCCAGCAGCTCGAATACCGGGACAGGGAGTGAGCAGTACTTC. Amino acids: CASSSNTGTGSEQYF.

The chain combines TRBV7-2 with TRBJ1-5, with D perhaps TRBD1 (5 bases). Trimming removed 3 bases at V and 0 bases at J, with 9 bases between. CDR1 is SGHTA and CDR2 is FQGNSA in the germline V gene. The CDR3 contains 15 residues. In DNA form, the CDR3 reads TGTGCCAGCAGCTTCCAGGGCCATAGCAATCAGCCCCAGCATTTT. The encoded protein is CASSFQGHSNQPQHF.

The chain joins TRBV30 to TRBJ1-4; no firm D call. CDR1 is GTSNPN and CDR2 is SVGIG in the germline V gene (reference sequence). There are 13 residues in the CDR3. Trimming took 4 bases from V and 2 from J, leaving 8 bases between them. This CDR3 reads CAWTRLTNEKLFF. CDR3 DNA: TGTGCCTGGACTCGCCTTACTAATGAAAAACTGTTTTTT.

This chain's CDR3 is CASGGDNLPYNYGYTF. The DNA of the CDR3 is TGTGCCAGCGGAGGGGACAACCTACCTTACAACTATGGCTACACCTTC. This rearrangement joins TRBV7-9 to TRBJ1-2; D is possibly TRBD1 (6 bases). The V and J ends lost 8 bases and 2 bases respectively, with 21 bases between them. The germline gives CDR1 SEHNR, CDR2 FQNEAQ (reference sequence). This CDR3 has 16 residues.

V gene TRBV7-9 combines with J gene TRBJ2-7; a weak D match, TRBD2 (5 bases). Germline V lookup: CDR1 SEHNR, CDR2 FQNEAQ (reference sequence). V lost 3 bases and J lost 6, with 15 bases in between. The CDR3 totals 14 residues. Written as DNA, the CDR3 is TGTGCCAGCAGCTTTCGTTCCGGGGATGGCGAGCAGTACTTC. This codes for CASSFRSGDGEQYF.